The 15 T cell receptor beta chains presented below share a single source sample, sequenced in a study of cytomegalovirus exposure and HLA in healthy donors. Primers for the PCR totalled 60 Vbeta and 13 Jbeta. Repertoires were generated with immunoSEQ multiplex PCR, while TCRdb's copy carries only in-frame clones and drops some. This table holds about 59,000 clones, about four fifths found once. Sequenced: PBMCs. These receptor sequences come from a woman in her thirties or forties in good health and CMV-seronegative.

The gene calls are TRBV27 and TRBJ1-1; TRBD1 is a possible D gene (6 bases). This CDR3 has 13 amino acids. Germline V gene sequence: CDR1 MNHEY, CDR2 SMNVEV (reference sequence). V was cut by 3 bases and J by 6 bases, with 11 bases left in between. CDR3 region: CASSFYRESEAFF. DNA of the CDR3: TGTGCCAGCAGTTTCTACAGGGAGTCTGAAGCTTTCTTT.

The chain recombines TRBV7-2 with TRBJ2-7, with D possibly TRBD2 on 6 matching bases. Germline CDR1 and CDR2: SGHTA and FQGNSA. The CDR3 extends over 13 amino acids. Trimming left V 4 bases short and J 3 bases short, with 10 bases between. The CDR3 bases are TGTGCCAGCAGCTCCTTGGGGGGCTACGAGCAGTACTTC. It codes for CASSSLGGYEQYF.

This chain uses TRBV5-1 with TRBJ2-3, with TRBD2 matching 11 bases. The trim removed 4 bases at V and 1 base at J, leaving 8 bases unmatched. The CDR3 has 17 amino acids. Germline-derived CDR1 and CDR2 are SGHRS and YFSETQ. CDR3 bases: TGCGCCAGCAGCGCGAACCCGACTAGCGGGGGCACAGATACGCAGTATTTT. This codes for CASSANPTSGGTDTQYF. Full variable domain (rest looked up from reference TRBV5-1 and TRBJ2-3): KAGVTQTPRYLIKTRGQQVTLSCSPISGHRSVSWYQQTPGQGLQFLFEYFSETQRNKGNFPGRFSGRQFSNSRSEMNVSTLELGDSALYLCASSANPTSGGTDTQYFGPGTRLTVL.

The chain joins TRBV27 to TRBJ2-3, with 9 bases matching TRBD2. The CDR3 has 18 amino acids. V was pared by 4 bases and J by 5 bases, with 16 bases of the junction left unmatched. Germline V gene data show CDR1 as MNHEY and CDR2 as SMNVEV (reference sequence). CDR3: CASSSNPPLAGPLDTQYF. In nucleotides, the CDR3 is TGTGCCAGCAGTTCGAACCCACCACTAGCGGGCCCCTTAGATACGCAGTATTTT.

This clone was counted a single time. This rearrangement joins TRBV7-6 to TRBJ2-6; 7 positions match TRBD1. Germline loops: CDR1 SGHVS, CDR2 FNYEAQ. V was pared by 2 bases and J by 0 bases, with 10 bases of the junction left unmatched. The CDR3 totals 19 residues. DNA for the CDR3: TGTGCCAGCAGCTTACTCTCCAGGGGGATAATCTCTGGGGCCAACGTCCTGACTTTC. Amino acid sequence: CASSLLSRGIISGANVLTF.

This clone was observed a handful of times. The CDR3 DNA reads TGTGCCACCAGCAGAGATCTTGGCAGGGCCGACACCGGGGAGCTGTTTTTT. It translates to CATSRDLGRADTGELFF. This sequence joins TRBV15 and TRBJ2-2; a possible D gene is TRBD1 (5 bases). There are 17 residues in the CDR3. Looked up from germline, CDR1 is LNHNV and CDR2 is YYDKDF (reference sequence). The V gene lost 0 bases and the J gene lost 3 bases, with 14 bases spanning the gap.

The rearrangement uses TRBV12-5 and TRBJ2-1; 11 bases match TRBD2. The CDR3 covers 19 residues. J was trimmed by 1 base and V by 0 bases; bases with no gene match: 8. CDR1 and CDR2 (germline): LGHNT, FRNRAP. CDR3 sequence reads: CASGLVRIAGGSSYNEQFF. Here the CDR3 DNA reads TGTGCTAGTGGTTTGGTACGAATAGCGGGAGGGTCGTCCTACAATGAGCAGTTCTTC.

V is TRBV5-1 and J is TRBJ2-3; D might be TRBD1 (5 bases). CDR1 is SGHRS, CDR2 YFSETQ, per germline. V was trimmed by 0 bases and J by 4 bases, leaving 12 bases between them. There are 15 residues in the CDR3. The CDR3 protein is CASSLAGQGSDTQYF. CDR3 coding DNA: TGCGCCAGCAGCTTGGCCGGGCAGGGTTCAGATACGCAGTATTTT.

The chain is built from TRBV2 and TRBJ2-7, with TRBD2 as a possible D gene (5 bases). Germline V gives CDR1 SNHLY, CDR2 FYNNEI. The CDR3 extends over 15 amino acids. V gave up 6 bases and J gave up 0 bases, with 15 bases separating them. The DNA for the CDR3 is TGTGCCAGCAGCCACCGAGGGCGTGACTCCTACGAGCAGTACTTC. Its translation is CASSHRGRDSYEQYF.

CDR3 sequence reads: CASSLVGGTSTDTQYF. The CDR3 DNA sequence: TGTGCCAGCAGCTTAGTGGGAGGGACATCCACAGATACGCAGTATTTT. This chain links TRBV11-2 with TRBJ2-3; the D gene is possibly TRBD2 (7 bases). Trimming removed 1 base at V and 2 bases at J, with 13 bases between. CDR1 is SGHAT and CDR2 is FQNNGV in the germline V gene. The CDR3 is made up of 16 amino acids.

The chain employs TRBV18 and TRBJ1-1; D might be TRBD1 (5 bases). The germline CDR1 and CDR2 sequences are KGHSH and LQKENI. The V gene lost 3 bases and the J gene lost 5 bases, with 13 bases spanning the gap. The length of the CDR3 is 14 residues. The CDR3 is CASSPAGIGTEAFF. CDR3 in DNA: TGTGCCAGCTCACCCGCAGGGATTGGGACTGAAGCTTTCTTT.

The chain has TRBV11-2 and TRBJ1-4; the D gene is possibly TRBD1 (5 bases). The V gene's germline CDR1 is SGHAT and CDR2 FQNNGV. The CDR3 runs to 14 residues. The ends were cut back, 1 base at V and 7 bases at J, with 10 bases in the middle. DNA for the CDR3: TGTGCCAGCAGCTTAGGGACATTAAGTGAAAAACTGTTTTTT. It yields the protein CASSLGTLSEKLFF.

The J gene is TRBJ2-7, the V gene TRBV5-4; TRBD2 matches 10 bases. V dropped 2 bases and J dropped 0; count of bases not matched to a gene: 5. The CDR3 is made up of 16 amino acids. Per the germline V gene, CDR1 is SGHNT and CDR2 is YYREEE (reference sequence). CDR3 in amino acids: CASSFKLAGHSYEQYF. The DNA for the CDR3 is TGTGCCAGCAGCTTTAAACTAGCGGGACACTCCTACGAGCAGTACTTC.

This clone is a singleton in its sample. CDR3 nucleotide sequence: TGTGCCAGCAGCTTGGTCGGGACCTACAATGAGCAGTTCTTC. Translated: CASSLVGTYNEQFF. The genes are TRBV5-6 and TRBJ2-1; D is perhaps TRBD2 (5 bases). The CDR3 has 14 amino acids. V lost 0 bases and J lost 2, with 6 bases in between. From germline, CDR1 is SGHDT and CDR2 YYEEEE.

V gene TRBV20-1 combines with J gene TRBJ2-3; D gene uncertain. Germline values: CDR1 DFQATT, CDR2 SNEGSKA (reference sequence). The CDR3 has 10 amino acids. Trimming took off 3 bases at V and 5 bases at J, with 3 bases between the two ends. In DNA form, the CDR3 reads TGCAGTGCTAGCGGAGATACGCAGTATTTT. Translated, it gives CSASGDTQYF.